This is a list of T cell receptor beta chains from one sample in a study of blood T cell repertoires in COVID-19. Produced via immunoSEQ multiplex PCR; TCRdb's table is partial and in-frame only. The profile covers approximately 130,000 clones, with 60% to 85% appearing a single time and roughly a fifth taken by the ten largest. Sequencing was performed on peripheral blood. The receptor source for this set is an older man with acute or convalescent COVID-19. The CDR3 runs from the conserved cysteine through the conserved F or W. Fields, in order: J gene, clone size, D gene, V gene, CDR3 protein, CDR3 DNA. D genes are given only for firm matches. Not all rows give a size; the values are once, few, many and, for expanded clones, a class.

TRBJ1-5 | NA | NA | TRBV2 | CASSVRGGQPQHF | TGTGCCAGCAGTGTCAGGGGCGGTCAGCCCCAGCATTTT
TRBJ2-1 | NA | TRBD2 | TRBV28 | CASSSAGTSGVNEQFF | TGTGCCAGCAGTTCTGCCGGGACTAGCGGGGTTAATGAGCAGTTCTTC
TRBJ2-6 | NA | NA | TRBV7-6 | CASTAEPGANVLTF | TGTGCCAGCACTGCGGAACCCGGGGCCAACGTCCTGACTTTC
TRBJ2-3 | NA | TRBD2 | TRBV3-1/TRBV3-2 | CASSPTRAGGVDTQYF | TGTGCCAGCAGCCCTACGAGAGCGGGGGGTGTGGATACGCAGTATTTT
TRBJ1-1 | NA | NA | TRBV23-1 | CASSRGHLNTEAFF | TGCGCCAGCAGTCGCGGACACTTGAACACTGAAGCTTTCTTT
TRBJ2-3 | few | TRBD2 | TRBV15 | CATSRDLPASGLTDTQYF | TGTGCCACCAGCAGAGACCTGCCGGCTAGCGGGTTAACAGATACGCAGTATTTT
TRBJ1-3 | NA | NA | TRBV5-1 | CASSPGLSGNTIYF | TGCGCCAGCAGCCCGGGTCTCTCTGGAAACACCATATATTTT
TRBJ1-1 | NA | NA | TRBV3-1/TRBV3-2 | CASRLQGNTEAFF | TGTGCCAGCAGGTTACAGGGCAACACTGAAGCTTTCTTT
TRBJ2-3 | NA | NA | TRBV5-8 | CASSLVLGTDTQYF | TGTGCCAGCAGCTTGGTATTAGGCACAGATACGCAGTATTTT
TRBJ1-1 | NA | NA | TRBV18 | CASSPDFEAEAFF | TGTGCCAGCTCACCTGATTTCGAGGCAGAAGCTTTCTTT
TRBJ2-3 | NA | NA | TRBV4-3 | CASRSGLGTDTQYF | TGCGCCAGCAGATCAGGGTTAGGCACAGATACGCAGTATTTT
TRBJ1-6 | NA | NA | TRBV6-5 | CASSYSRGKNSPLHF | TGTGCCAGCAGTTACTCCCGGGGGAAGAATTCACCCCTCCACTTT
TRBJ2-2 | NA | NA | TRBV24-1 | CATSDPDTRTRTGELFF | TGTGCCACCAGTGATCCCGACACTCGCACAAGGACCGGGGAGCTGTTTTTT
TRBJ2-5 | NA | NA | TRBV5-1 | CASSLVRDGETQYF | TGCGCCAGCAGCTTGGTCCGGGATGGAGAGACCCAGTACTTC
TRBJ1-2 | many | TRBD1 | TRBV2 | CASSERQGVGYGYTF | TGTGCCAGCAGTGAAAGGCAGGGGGTGGGCTATGGCTACACCTTC
TRBJ1-1 | NA | TRBD1 | TRBV5-1 | CASSLKGDRMNTEAFF | TGCGCCAGCAGCTTAAAGGGGGACAGGATGAACACTGAAGCTTTCTTT
TRBJ2-1 | few | TRBD2 | TRBV24-1 | CATSDLGLAGDNEQFF | TGTGCCACCAGTGATTTGGGACTAGCGGGGGACAATGAGCAGTTCTTC
TRBJ2-7 | NA | TRBD1 | TRBV18 | CASSPRQGAGEQYF | TGTGCCAGCTCACCCCGACAGGGGGCGGGGGAGCAGTACTTC
TRBJ1-5 | many | TRBD1 | TRBV5-1 | CASSPDGQGNQPQHF | TGCGCCAGCAGCCCCGACGGACAGGGCAATCAGCCCCAGCATTTT
TRBJ1-1 | NA | NA | TRBV11-2 | CASSSGVGLEAFF | TGTGCCAGCAGCTCGGGGGTGGGGCTAGAAGCTTTCTTT
TRBJ2-1 | NA | TRBD2 | TRBV4-2 | CASSQDPSGGNNEQFF | TGTGCCAGCAGCCAAGACCCCAGCGGGGGAAACAATGAGCAGTTCTTC
TRBJ1-1 | few | NA | TRBV27 | CASSSLGTKHTAFF | TGTGCCAGCAGTTCCCTCGGGACAAAACATACGGCTTTCTTT
TRBJ1-1 | few | NA | TRBV2 | CASSEARTGGTEAFF | TGTGCCAGCAGTGAAGCGCGGACCGGAGGGACTGAAGCTTTCTTT
TRBJ1-6 | NA | TRBD1 | TRBV19 | CASSQLVGQHNSPLHF | TGTGCCAGTAGTCAATTGGTGGGACAGCATAATTCACCCCTCCACTTT
TRBJ2-7 | NA | NA | TRBV5-1 | CASSSQTGQRSEQYF | TGCGCCAGCAGCTCTCAAACAGGGCAGCGCTCCGAGCAGTACTTC
TRBJ2-5 | NA | TRBD2 | TRBV18 | CASSPRAPSSGAYQETQYF | TGTGCCAGCTCACCTCGGGCCCCTTCGAGCGGGGCATACCAAGAGACCCAGTACTTC
TRBJ1-6 | few | TRBD1 | TRBV7-9 | CASSFIGGLQEDSPLHF | TGTGCCAGCAGCTTTATAGGGGGCCTTCAGGAGGATTCACCCCTCCACTTT
TRBJ2-5 | NA | TRBD2 | TRBV5-5 | CASSLGDHGSGGVLETQYF | TGTGCCAGCAGCTTAGGCGACCATGGTAGCGGGGGGGTCCTAGAGACCCAGTACTTC
TRBJ1-2 | NA | NA | TRBV29-1 | CSVDSYGYTF | TGCAGCGTCGACAGCTATGGCTACACCTTC
TRBJ1-4 | NA | TRBD1 | TRBV2 | CASSDFDRVVTNEKLFF | TGTGCCAGCAGTGATTTTGACAGGGTTGTGACTAATGAAAAACTGTTTTTT
TRBJ2-3 | NA | NA | TRBV10-3 | CAISVNSGRNTDTQYF | TGTGCCATCAGTGTGAACAGTGGGAGGAACACAGATACGCAGTATTTT
TRBJ2-2 | NA | NA | TRBV7-9 | CASSFQGSNTGELFF | TGTGCCAGCAGTTTTCAGGGATCGAACACCGGGGAGCTGTTTTTT
TRBJ1-5 | many | TRBD1 | TRBV4-1 | CASSQLGTDNQPQHF | TGCGCCAGCAGCCAACTTGGGACAGACAATCAGCCCCAGCATTTT
TRBJ1-4 | NA | TRBD1 | TRBV7-2 | CASSYQQGANEKLFF | TGTGCCAGCAGCTACCAACAGGGGGCAAACGAAAAACTGTTTTTT
TRBJ1-1 | NA | NA | TRBV2 | CASSDVAGTEAFF | TGTGCCAGCAGTGACGTGGCCGGGACTGAAGCTTTCTTT
TRBJ2-7 | NA | NA | TRBV2 | CASTGFEEQYF | TGTGCCAGCACCGGTTTCGAGGAGCAGTACTTC
TRBJ2-1 | NA | TRBD1 | TRBV5-4 | CASRPDRGSYNEQFF | TGTGCCAGCAGACCCGACAGGGGGTCCTACAATGAGCAGTTCTTC
TRBJ1-1 | NA | NA | TRBV6-5 | CASSYSSGRVNTEAFF | TGTGCCAGCAGTTACTCCTCAGGTCGCGTGAACACTGAAGCTTTCTTT
TRBJ2-5 | NA | TRBD1 | TRBV7-2 | CASSLAGQGAGETQYF | TGTGCCAGCAGCTTAGCGGGACAGGGGGCCGGAGAGACCCAGTACTTC
TRBJ2-1 | NA | NA | TRBV5-1 | CASSSRERSYNEQFF | TGCGCCAGCAGCTCCCGGGAGAGATCCTACAATGAGCAGTTCTTC
TRBJ2-5 | NA | TRBD1 | TRBV27 | CASSWTGVKQETQYF | TGTGCCAGCAGTTGGACAGGGGTCAAGCAAGAGACCCAGTACTTC
TRBJ1-2 | NA | TRBD1 | TRBV5-1 | CASSLAVKTGGYYGYTF | TGCGCCAGCAGCTTGGCGGTTAAAACAGGGGGTTACTATGGCTACACCTTC
TRBJ1-3 | NA | NA | TRBV18 | CASSPEAGVGNTIYF | TGTGCCAGCTCACCGGAGGCAGGGGTCGGAAACACCATATATTTT
TRBJ1-5 | NA | NA | TRBV19 | CASSIAEQGLGNQPQHF | TGTGCCAGTAGTATAGCGGAACAGGGTCTGGGCAATCAGCCCCAGCATTTT
TRBJ2-3 | NA | TRBD2 | TRBV10-3 | CAISDAGVGDTQYF | TGTGCCATCAGTGACGCGGGGGTTGGAGATACGCAGTATTTT
TRBJ1-2 | once | NA | TRBV5-1 | CASRAVPLTGVFYGYTF | TGCGCCAGCAGGGCAGTCCCTCTTACAGGTGTCTTCTATGGCTACACCTTC
TRBJ2-7 | few | NA | TRBV7-2 | CASSLTTGLSYEQYF | TGTGCCAGCAGCTTAACCACAGGGCTTTCCTACGAGCAGTACTTC
TRBJ1-4 | NA | NA | TRBV19 | CASSTQALGEKLFF | TGTGCCAGTAGTACGCAGGCCCTTGGTGAAAAACTGTTTTTT
TRBJ2-7 | NA | TRBD2 | TRBV7-8 | CASRLTSGKTYEQYF | TGTGCCAGCAGATTGACTAGCGGGAAGACCTACGAGCAGTACTTC
TRBJ1-2 | NA | NA | TRBV6-5 | CASRSETTYGYTF | TGTGCCAGCCGCTCGGAGACCACCTATGGCTACACCTTC
TRBJ1-1 | NA | NA | TRBV25-1 | CASSETAKNTEAFF | TGTGCCAGCAGTGAGACAGCGAAGAACACTGAAGCTTTCTTT
TRBJ1-6 | NA | NA | TRBV5-4 | CASSLLAGRDSPLHF | TGTGCCAGCAGCTTGTTGGCCGGGAGGGATTCACCCCTCCACTTT
TRBJ2-5 | NA | NA | TRBV24-1 | CATSDLRTPGETQYF | TGTGCCACCAGTGATTTGCGTACTCCGGGAGAGACCCAGTACTTC
TRBJ2-3 | NA | NA | TRBV5-1 | CASSFRLESGTDTQYF | TGCGCCAGCAGCTTCCGCCTAGAGAGCGGCACAGATACGCAGTATTTT
TRBJ2-3 | NA | NA | TRBV7-9 | CASSLDSQTQYF | TGTGCCAGCAGCTTAGACTCCCAAACGCAGTATTTT
TRBJ1-1 | NA | NA | TRBV2 | CASSHYTDTEAFF | TGTGCCAGCAGTCATTATACAGACACTGAAGCTTTCTTT
TRBJ1-3 | NA | TRBD1 | TRBV28 | CASSPYRGRQGNTIYF | TGTGCCAGCAGTCCCTACAGGGGGCGTCAAGGAAACACCATATATTTT